In this sample, the clone carrying this T cell receptor (beta chain) turned up a few times. This record comes from a study of T-cell reconstitution after alpha-beta-depleted transplantation in children. The CDR3 is 16 amino acids. During its preparation, the TCRbeta library received unique molecular identifiers. TCRdb fed the PCR reads into MiXCR, producing one record per CDR3 protein. The repertoire holds approximately 400,000 distinct CDR3 sequences, with about a tenth as singletons. The specimen comprised PBMCs from the stem cell graft donor, sampled from the stem cell graft. The chain joins TRBV21-1 to TRBJ2-1; TRBD2, as called in the table, went unchecked against the DNA. TRBV21-1 is an annotated pseudogene. The sequence came from a human donor who donated a stem cell graft to a child with acute myeloid leukemia. CDR3 nucleotides: TGTGCCAGCAGCAAAATAGCGGGGGGGCCCAACAATGAGCAGTTCTTC. The encoded protein is CASSKIAGGPNNEQFF.